This is a list of T cell receptor beta chains from one sample in a study of OX40 agonist ivuxolimab in advanced cancers. Generated by immunoSEQ multiplex PCR, the TCRdb table keeps only in-frame clones and is missing some. The sample consists of around 62,000 clones, 80% to 85% of them appearing once. The specimen comprised CD4+ or CD8+ T cells sorted from blood, sampled in a trial of the OX40 agonist ivuxolimab. The receptors derive from an adult with an advanced solid tumor such as melanoma, head and neck, liver or kidney cancer. Each CDR3 is given with its conserved first and last residue. Fields, in order: clone size, V gene, J gene, D gene, CDR3 length, CDR3 protein, CDR3 DNA. D genes are given only for firm matches. Clone size appears in some rows only: once, few, many, or a class for an expanded clone.

once	TRBV10-3	TRBJ1-4	-	14	CAISEGGRSEKLFF	TGTGCCATCAGTGAGGGGGGGAGAAGTGAAAAACTGTTTTTT
-	TRBV7-3	TRBJ1-6	-	16	CASASEGGRRNSPLHF	TGTGCCAGCGCCTCGGAAGGGGGGCGCAGGAATTCACCCCTCCACTTT
once	TRBV18	TRBJ2-1	-	13	CASSPRSNNEQFF	TGTGCCAGCTCACCTAGGTCGAACAATGAGCAGTTCTTC
-	TRBV5-1	TRBJ1-2	TRBD1	14	CASSPLGQDYGYTF	TGCGCCAGCTCCCCGTTGGGACAGGACTATGGCTACACCTTC
-	TRBV7-8	TRBJ2-3	-	13	CASSGHLTDTQYF	TGTGCCAGCAGCGGTCACCTCACAGATACGCAGTATTTT
-	TRBV6-6	TRBJ1-3	TRBD1	14	CASSYSTGGNTIYF	TGTGCCAGCAGTTACTCGACAGGGGGAAACACCATATATTTT
-	TRBV9	TRBJ1-2	-	13	CASSAMTTGSHTF	TGTGCCAGCAGCGCAATGACCACAGGGAGCCACACCTTC
-	TRBV5-1	TRBJ2-2	TRBD1	15	CASSLLGQGAGELFF	TGCGCCAGCAGCTTACTCGGACAGGGGGCCGGGGAGCTGTTTTTT
-	TRBV6-1	TRBJ1-2	-	13	CASSRGTEYGYTF	TGTGCCAGCAGTCGAGGGACCGAATATGGCTACACCTTC
-	TRBV16	TRBJ1-2	-	16	CASSQSRTATNYGYTF	TGTGCCAGCAGCCAATCCCGGACAGCCACTAACTATGGCTACACCTTC
-	TRBV11-3	TRBJ2-5	TRBD2	19	CASSPGRLAGGRGQETQYF	TGTGCCAGCAGCCCCGGAAGACTAGCGGGGGGGCGAGGACAAGAGACCCAGTACTTC
-	TRBV7-9	TRBJ1-1	-	14	CASSLGQRDTEAFF	TGTGCCAGCAGCTTAGGACAAAGGGACACTGAAGCTTTCTTT
once	TRBV28	TRBJ2-5	-	15	CASSFSAGLGETQYF	TGTGCCAGCAGTTTTTCCGCGGGCCTCGGGGAGACCCAGTACTTC
-	TRBV5-5	TRBJ1-2	-	13	CASSLVGQYGYTF	TGTGCCAGCAGCTTGGTAGGACAGTATGGCTACACCTTC
-	TRBV6-6	TRBJ1-2	-	15	CASSYSAGDPQGYTF	TGTGCCAGCAGTTACTCGGCAGGGGACCCACAGGGCTACACCTTC
-	TRBV7-2	TRBJ2-5	TRBD2	16	CASSRDLAGGPGTQYF	TGTGCCAGCAGCCGAGATCTAGCGGGGGGGCCGGGGACCCAGTACTTC
-	TRBV19	TRBJ1-2	-	15	CASSSAGASNYGYTF	TGTGCCAGTAGTTCGGCAGGAGCTTCTAACTATGGCTACACCTTC
once	TRBV9	TRBJ1-1	-	15	CASSGMGRENTEAFF	TGTGCCAGCAGCGGGATGGGGAGGGAGAACACTGAAGCTTTCTTT
-	TRBV15	TRBJ2-7	TRBD1	17	CATSRGLQRTGGFEQYF	TGTGCCACCAGCAGAGGCCTTCAAAGGACAGGGGGCTTCGAGCAGTACTTC
-	TRBV9	TRBJ1-2	TRBD1	13	CASSVLGGHGYTF	TGTGCCAGCAGCGTACTAGGGGGCCATGGCTACACCTTC
once	TRBV19	TRBJ1-4	-	13	CASSEVTHEKLFF	TGTGCCAGTAGTGAGGTGACTCATGAAAAACTGTTTTTT
once	TRBV7-8	TRBJ1-6	-	13	CASSPYRVSPLHF	TGTGCCAGCAGCCCATACAGGGTTTCACCCCTCCACTTT
-	TRBV10-3	TRBJ2-5	-	13	CAGRDGAGETQYF	TGTGCCGGTAGGGATGGGGCTGGAGAGACCCAGTACTTC
-	TRBV11-2	TRBJ1-2	-	12	CASSLDSPGYTF	TGTGCCAGCAGCTTAGACAGCCCGGGCTACACCTTC
-	TRBV7-9	TRBJ2-2	-	15	CASSLGESNTGELFF	TGTGCCAGCAGCTTAGGGGAGAGCAACACCGGGGAGCTGTTTTTT
-	TRBV5-1	TRBJ1-6	-	16	CASSLAGGAYNSPLHF	TGCGCCAGCAGCTTGGCCGGGGGCGCTTATAATTCACCCCTCCACTTT
-	TRBV7-9	TRBJ1-1	-	13	CASSLDMNTEAFF	TGTGCCAGCAGCCTCGACATGAACACTGAAGCTTTCTTT
few	TRBV4-1	TRBJ1-1	-	13	CASSQGPNTEAFF	TGCGCCAGCAGCCAAGGCCCAAACACTGAAGCTTTCTTT
-	TRBV28	TRBJ1-2	TRBD1	14	CASSFAPQGIGYTF	TGTGCCAGCAGTTTTGCCCCACAGGGGATCGGCTACACCTTC
once	TRBV7-3	TRBJ1-1	-	13	CASSLAPETEAFF	TGCGCCAGCAGCTTAGCCCCAGAGACTGAAGCTTTCTTT
-	TRBV6-1	TRBJ2-2	-	12	CASSETTGELFF	TGTGCCAGCAGTGAGACCACCGGGGAGCTGTTTTTT
-	TRBV9	TRBJ2-5	-	14	CASSGVNDGETQYF	TGTGCCAGCAGCGGTGTGAACGACGGGGAGACCCAGTACTTC
-	TRBV6-5	TRBJ2-5	-	14	CASSYSGGPGAQYF	TGTGCCAGCAGTTACTCGGGGGGACCAGGGGCCCAGTACTTC
-	TRBV7-9	TRBJ2-7	-	15	CASSLGGDIGEEQYF	TGTGCCAGCAGCTTAGGAGGCGACATAGGTGAGGAGCAGTACTTC